Below, one TCR beta chain is given with its context. Antigen: not known. Deletions cut 3 bases from V and 0 bases from J, with 14 bases between. The CDR3 is 17 amino acids. CDR1 and CDR2 from the germline V gene are ENHRY and SYGVKD. TCRdb processed the 5' RACE reads anew with MiXCR; each CDR3 protein has one entry. The sample contains a few hundred thousand distinct CDR3 sequences, 20% to 25% of which appear only once. This sample was included in a study of CD8 T cells in ankylosing spondylitis. Study results and caveats: Matched ankylosing spondylitis synovial fluid reportedly contained a significantly enriched population of disease-linked clones. Blood from ankylosing spondylitis patients appeared to carry a characteristic roughly eight-variant TCR beta motif.

This TCR derives from a male donor with ankylosing spondylitis. The chain couples TRBV10-3 to TRBJ1-4; D not resolved. Source material: blood, either unsorted or a sorted T cell fraction (not recorded which). The chain's CDR3 is CAISDEGRAATNEKLFF. CDR3 in DNA: TGTGCCATCAGTGATGAGGGAAGGGCGGCAACTAATGAAAAACTGTTTTTT.